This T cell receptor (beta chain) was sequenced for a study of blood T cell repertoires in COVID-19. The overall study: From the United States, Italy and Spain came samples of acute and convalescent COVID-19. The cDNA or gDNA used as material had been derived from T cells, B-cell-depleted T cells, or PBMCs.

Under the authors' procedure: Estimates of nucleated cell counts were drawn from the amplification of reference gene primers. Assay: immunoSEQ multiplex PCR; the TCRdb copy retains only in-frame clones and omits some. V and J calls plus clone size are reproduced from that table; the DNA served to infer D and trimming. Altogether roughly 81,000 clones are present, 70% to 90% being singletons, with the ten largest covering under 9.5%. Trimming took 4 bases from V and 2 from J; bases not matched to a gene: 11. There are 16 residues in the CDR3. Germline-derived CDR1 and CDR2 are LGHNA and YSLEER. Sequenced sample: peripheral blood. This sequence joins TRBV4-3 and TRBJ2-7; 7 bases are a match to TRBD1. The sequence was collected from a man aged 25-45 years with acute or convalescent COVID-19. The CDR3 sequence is CASSRETRDSPYEQYF. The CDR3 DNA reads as TGCGCCAGCAGCCGAGAAACCCGGGACAGCCCCTACGAGCAGTACTTC.